A single sample is the source of the 24 T cell receptor beta chains below, sequenced in a study of T cell repertoires in cytomegalovirus infection. No antigen has been identified for these receptors. TCRdb re-called the reads through MiXCR, storing one row per CDR3 protein. This repertoire shows hundreds of thousands of distinct CDR3 sequences, about a third found once; its top ten account for about an eighth. The sequences come from cultured CD8+ T cells from PBMCs, collected from culture after CMV antigen stimulation. These TCRs come from a human donor in good health (CMV status not recorded). Some clones in this sample may be carry-over from other donors' samples.

V and J are TRBV20-1 and TRBJ2-7; 9 nucleotides match TRBD1. In germline, CDR1 is DFQATT, CDR2 SNEGSKA (reference sequence). The ends lost 6 bases at V and 5 bases at J; junction bases unmatched: 17. The CDR3 loop spans 16 amino acids. CDR3 sequence: CSAMGTGMVIADEQYV. CDR3 DNA: TGCAGTGCGATGGGGACAGGGATGGTAATTGCAGACGAGCAGTACGTC.

The chain joins TRBV20-1 to TRBJ1-1, with unresolved D. Trimming cost V 1 base and J 0 bases, with 9 bases left between them. The CDR3 extends over 14 amino acids. Germline V gene sequence: CDR1 DFQATT, CDR2 SNEGSKA (reference sequence). The CDR3 here is CSARGRNMNTEAFF. For the CDR3, the DNA is TGCAGTGCTAGAGGGCGGAACATGAACACTGAAGCTTTCTTT.

The J gene is TRBJ2-7, the V gene TRBV18; TRBD1 matches 8 bases. The junction had 11 bases not matched to a gene; V was cut back by 5 bases and J by 2 bases. The CDR3 covers 16 residues. The germline gives CDR1 KGHSH, CDR2 LQKENI. As DNA, the CDR3 is TGTGCCAGCTCAGCCTCGACAGGGGCCCCCGCCTACGAGCAGTACGTC. Translated, it gives CASSASTGAPAYEQYV.

This clonotype was picked up a small number of times. J is TRBJ2-2 and V is TRBV5-4, with 10 bases matching TRBD1. The V and J ends lost 2 bases and 6 bases, in that order; junction bases with no gene match: 7. The CDR3 length is 16 residues. Germline lookup yields CDR1 SGHNT and CDR2 YYREEE (reference sequence). Here the CDR3 reads CASSFGTGEVAGELFF. In DNA form, the CDR3 reads TGTGCCAGCAGCTTCGGGACAGGGGAAGTGGCCGGGGAGCTGTTTTTT.

There are a few counts of this clonotype. The chain recombines TRBV19 with TRBJ2-5; no definite D call. Trimming left V 3 bases short and J 3 bases short, with 11 bases between. CDR1 LNHDA and CDR2 SQIVND come from the germline V gene (reference sequence). The CDR3 spans 14 residues. The CDR3 DNA reads as TGTGCCAGTAGTATTACCAGGCTAAAAGAGACCCAGTACTTC. As protein: CASSITRLKETQYF.

The chain carries TRBV2 and TRBJ1-5, with D tentatively TRBD1 (5 bases). Per germline, CDR1 SNHLY and CDR2 FYNNEI. This CDR3 contains 16 residues. With 6 bases removed from V and 6 bases from J, the gap between germline ends came to 21 bases. Here the CDR3 reads CASSPGGRQGSQPQHF. The CDR3 DNA is TGTGCCAGCAGCCCGGGGGGGAGGCAGGGCAGTCAGCCCCAGCATTTT.

The sample holds a few counts of this clonotype. The chain employs TRBV4-1 and TRBJ1-2; D remains ambiguous. V was trimmed by 1 base and J by 8 bases, leaving 14 bases between them. Germline V gene data show CDR1 as MGHRA and CDR2 as YSYEKL. The CDR3 is made up of 14 amino acids. The CDR3 protein is CASSQAGTLEGYTF. Written as DNA, the CDR3 is TGCGCCAGCAGCCAAGCCGGCACCCTGGAGGGCTACACCTTC.

This clonotype was seen a handful of times. This rearrangement joins TRBV9 to TRBJ1-6, with unresolved D. The length of the CDR3 is 13 residues. Germline V gene lookup returns CDR1 SGDLS and CDR2 YYNGEE. The V end lost 4 bases, the J end lost 9 bases, and 11 bases lay between the germline ends. The CDR3 DNA is TGTGCCAGCAGCTCCCGGACGTCTTCACCCCTCCACTTT. This encodes CASSSRTSSPLHF.

The J gene is TRBJ2-5, the V gene TRBV7-9; 8 nucleotides line up with TRBD1. The CDR3 consists of 14 residues. With V trimmed by 5 bases and J by 5 bases, 7 bases remained unmatched. Germline V lookup: CDR1 SEHNR, CDR2 FQNEAQ (reference sequence). As DNA, the CDR3 is TGTGCCAGCAGCAACCGGGACAGGCCGGAGACCCAGTACTTC. This sequence encodes CASSNRDRPETQYF.

The gene calls are TRBV6-2 or TRBV6-3 and TRBJ2-7; D uncertain. Germline-derived CDR1 and CDR2 are MNHEY and SVGEGT. The CDR3 is 14 residues long. V dropped 4 bases and J dropped 0 bases, with 10 bases sitting between them. The CDR3 sequence is CASSSLSNSYEQYV. The CDR3, as DNA: TGTGCCAGCAGTTCCCTCAGCAACTCCTACGAGCAGTACGTC.

This clonotype was detected only a few times. The V gene is TRBV5-6, the J gene TRBJ1-4; maybe TRBD1 (5 bases). The germline CDR1 and CDR2 sequences are SGHDT and YYEEEE. This CDR3 has 16 residues. V lost 2 bases and J lost 4, with 15 bases in between. The CDR3 is CASSFRAGLINEKLFF. The CDR3 DNA is TGTGCCAGCAGCTTCCGCGCGGGACTGATTAATGAAAAACTGTTTTTT.

The chain joins TRBV6-2 or TRBV6-3 to TRBJ1-6; no clear D gene. This CDR3 region has 18 residues. Trimming stripped 2 bases from V and 4 bases from J, with 18 bases between. CDR1 is MNHEY, CDR2 SVGEGT, per germline. CDR3 loop: CASSYTQDHGIYNSPLHF. Written as DNA, the CDR3 is TGTGCCAGCAGTTACACGCAGGACCACGGGATATATAATTCACCCCTCCACTTT.

In its sample, this clonotype was seen a few times. The chain couples TRBV13 to TRBJ1-6, with D possibly TRBD1 on 5 matching bases. The V end lost 3 bases, the J end lost 9 bases, and 12 bases lay between the germline ends. CDR1 is PRHDT and CDR2 is FYEKMQ in the germline V gene (reference sequence). CDR3 length: 14 amino acids. The CDR3 nucleotides are TGTGCCAGCAGCTTTCTTGGAGACAGTTCACCCCTCCACTTT. Amino acids: CASSFLGDSSPLHF.

This chain links TRBV10-3 with TRBJ2-1, with 8 nucleotides matching TRBD1. Trimming removed 6 bases from V and 6 bases from J; junction bases left unmatched: 7. Germline lookup yields CDR1 ENHRY and CDR2 SYGVKD. CDR3 size: 14 residues. The CDR3 DNA sequence: TGTGCCATCAGAGGACAGGGCAATGGCAATGAGCAGTTCTTC. This gives the protein CAIRGQGNGNEQFF.

The V gene is TRBV20-1, the J gene TRBJ2-7; D remains ambiguous. Trimming took 1 base from V and 1 from J, leaving 11 bases between them. This CDR3 is built from 14 residues. CDR1 and CDR2 (germline): DFQATT, SNEGSKA (reference sequence). Here the CDR3 reads CSARGLEKSYEQYV. The CDR3 DNA sequence: TGCAGTGCTAGAGGGCTCGAGAAGTCCTACGAGCAGTACGTC.

V is TRBV6-4 and J is TRBJ1-1; TRBD1 matches 8 bases. The CDR3 loop spans 15 amino acids. The germline gives CDR1 MRHNA, CDR2 SNTAGT. With V trimmed by 4 bases and J by 1 base, 5 bases remained unmatched. CDR3 coding DNA: TGTGCCAGCAGTGGACAGGGGAAGGGGAACACTGAAGCTTTCTTT. Its translation is CASSGQGKGNTEAFF.

This clonotype was seen a handful of times. The V call is TRBV20-1, the J call TRBJ2-2; the D gene is possibly TRBD1 (6 bases). Germline loops: CDR1 DFQATT, CDR2 SNEGSKA (reference sequence). V shed 6 bases and J shed 4 bases, with 27 bases lying between them. The CDR3 totals 18 residues. CDR3 DNA: TGCAGTGCCCTACACCGGACAGCACTCTTGGTGTCCACCGGGGAGCTGTTTTTT. Its translation is CSALHRTALLVSTGELFF.

This sequence joins TRBV5-4 and TRBJ2-1, with TRBD1 matching over 7 bases. Germline lookup yields CDR1 SGHNT and CDR2 YYREEE (reference sequence). Trimming at V came to 4 bases and at J to 4 bases, leaving 8 bases not matched to a gene. CDR3 length: 15 residues. DNA of the CDR3: TGTGCCAGCAGCGCCGGGACAGAGAGTTACAATGAGCAGTTCTTC. This translates into CASSAGTESYNEQFF. Full variable domain (missing parts from reference TRBV5-4 and TRBJ2-1): ETGVTQSPTHLIKTRGQQVTLRCSSQSGHNTVSWYQQALGQGPQFIFQYYREEENGRGNFPPRFSGLQFPNYSSELNVNALELDDSALYLCASSAGTESYNEQFFGPGTRLTVL.

The chain combines TRBV19 with TRBJ1-1; possible D gene TRBD1, 5 bases. Looked up from germline, CDR1 is LNHDA and CDR2 is SQIVND (reference sequence). This CDR3 contains 12 residues. Trimming removed 10 bases at V and 6 bases at J, with 15 bases between. CDR3 sequence: CATRPSGAEAFF. The DNA for the CDR3 is TGTGCCACTAGGCCGTCGGGGGCTGAAGCTTTCTTT.

About this clonotype: The junction shows a germline mismatch at one end, possibly a read error. V and J are TRBV27 and TRBJ2-7, with a tentative D call TRBD2 (6 bases). Germline assignment: CDR1 MNHEY and CDR2 SMNVEV (reference sequence). There are 15 residues in the CDR3. This chain's CDR3 is CASSLMDGSSYEQCF. The CDR3 nucleotides read TGTGCCAGCAGTTTAATGGACGGGAGCTCCTACGAGCAGTGCTTC.

This chain connects TRBV7-6 to TRBJ2-2; a possible D gene is TRBD2 (7 bases). Germline-derived CDR1 and CDR2 are SGHVS and FNYEAQ. V was clipped by 5 bases and J by 0 bases, with 19 bases between them. The CDR3 is made up of 18 amino acids. The CDR3 sequence: CASSLPRGGTPNTGELFF. CDR3 nucleotide sequence: TGTGCCAGCAGCCTCCCGAGGGGGGGGACTCCGAACACCGGGGAGCTGTTTTTT.

This chain joins TRBV19 and TRBJ2-5; D gene unclear. Trimming left V 3 bases short and J 3 bases short, with 14 bases between. The CDR3 extends over 15 amino acids. Looked up from germline, CDR1 is LNHDA and CDR2 is SQIVND (reference sequence). DNA for the CDR3: TGTGCCAGTAGTATTGGATTTGGATTGAAAGAGACCCAGTACTTC. Its translation: CASSIGFGLKETQYF. The full variable domain, with the rest looked up from reference TRBV19 and TRBJ2-5, is DGGITQSPKYLFRKEGQNVTLSCEQNLNHDAMYWYRQDPGQGLRLIYYSQIVNDFQKGDIAEGYSVSREKKESFPLTVTSAQKNPTAFYLCASSIGFGLKETQYFGPGTRLLVL.

This clonotype was observed a handful of times. The gene calls are TRBV7-3 and TRBJ2-7; D perhaps matches TRBD1 (6 bases). CDR1 and CDR2 from the germline V gene are SGHTA and FQGTGA. This CDR3 has 15 amino acids. Trimming shortened V by 5 bases and J by 0 bases, and 14 bases separated the two germline ends. For the CDR3, the DNA is TGTGCCAGCAGCCCACCGAGGGGGAACTCCTACGAGCAGTACTTC. Protein: CASSPPRGNSYEQYF.

V is TRBV9 and J is TRBJ1-1, with D perhaps matching TRBD1 (6 bases). The CDR3 is 14 amino acids. The V end lost 0 bases, the J end lost 5 bases, and 11 bases lay between the germline ends. CDR1 SGDLS and CDR2 YYNGEE come from the germline V gene. The CDR3 spells CASSVARGGTEAFF. The CDR3 DNA follows: TGTGCCAGCAGCGTAGCTCGAGGGGGGACTGAAGCTTTCTTT.